The 21 T cell receptor beta chains reported below all come from one sample, sequenced in a study of blood T cell repertoires in COVID-19. The assay was immunoSEQ multiplex PCR, and TCRdb's table has in-frame clones only and misses some. The sample carries around 370,000 clones, 90% recorded once. Sequenced material: peripheral blood. Every receptor here comes from a man younger than 35 with active or convalescent COVID-19.

Only a few counts were recorded for this clone. The chain has TRBV4-1 and TRBJ1-4; the D is unclear. The V gene's germline CDR1 is MGHRA and CDR2 YSYEKL. The CDR3 consists of 14 residues. V dropped 1 base and J dropped 2 bases, with 5 bases sitting between them. The CDR3 bases are TGCGCCAGCAGCCAAGTACTGACTAATGAAAAACTGTTTTTT. Amino acid sequence: CASSQVLTNEKLFF.

V usage is TRBV3-1 (or the pseudogene TRBV3-2) and J usage is TRBJ2-2; 13 positions agree with TRBD2. The germline gives CDR1 LGHDT, CDR2 YNNKEL (reference sequence). The junction had 7 bases not matched to a gene; V was cut back by 1 base and J by 5 bases. CDR3 length equals 18 residues. CDR3 region: CASSQAGTSGIYTGELFF. Written as DNA, the CDR3 is TGTGCCAGCAGCCAAGCCGGGACTAGCGGGATCTATACCGGGGAGCTGTTTTTT.

The rearrangement joins TRBV9 to TRBJ2-7; D call uncertain. Germline-derived CDR1 and CDR2 are SGDLS and YYNGEE. This CDR3 contains 14 residues. The V and J ends lost 0 bases and 0 bases respectively, with 7 bases between them. The CDR3 nucleotides read TGTGCCAGCAGCGTAGTTGACAACTCCTACGAGCAGTACTTC. It codes for CASSVVDNSYEQYF.

This clone has a handful of counts. V is TRBV27 and J is TRBJ1-1; D ambiguous. V lost 5 bases and J lost 0, with 7 bases in between. Germline V gene lookup returns CDR1 MNHEY and CDR2 SMNVEV (reference sequence). This CDR3 is built from 13 residues. CDR3 nucleotide sequence: TGTGCCAGCAGTCGACTTATGAACACTGAAGCTTTCTTT. Translated: CASSRLMNTEAFF.

The rearrangement links TRBV3-1 (or the pseudogene TRBV3-2) to TRBJ2-7, with 7 bases that match TRBD1. The CDR3 spans 14 residues. Looked up from germline, CDR1 is LGHDT and CDR2 is YNNKEL (reference sequence). With V trimmed by 3 bases and J by 4 bases, 6 bases remained unmatched. CDR3 in DNA: TGTGCCAGCAGCCACTTGGGACAGTATTACGAGCAGTACTTC. It codes for CASSHLGQYYEQYF.

This clone was counted a few times. The chain links TRBV28 to TRBJ1-2; 7 bases fit TRBD1. CDR3 length: 13 amino acids. V shed 6 bases, J shed 5 bases, and the junction held 6 bases outside the gene matches. Germline CDR1 reads MDHEN; CDR2 reads SYDVKM. The CDR3 DNA is TGTGCCAGCAGGCTCAGGGGGTGGTATGGCTACACCTTC. This gives the protein CASRLRGWYGYTF.

V and J are TRBV7-6 and TRBJ1-4, with 7 bases identical to TRBD1. From germline, CDR1 is SGHVS and CDR2 FNYEAQ. V was pared by 5 bases and J by 8 bases, with 8 bases of the junction left unmatched. The CDR3 runs to 14 residues. CDR3 sequence: CASSGVGGEEKLFF. The CDR3 region has the DNA TGTGCCAGCAGCGGGGTAGGGGGCGAGGAAAAACTGTTTTTT.

The chain employs TRBV28 and TRBJ2-3; 9 bases map to TRBD1. This CDR3 region has 15 residues. Germline CDR1 MDHEN, CDR2 SYDVKM. J was trimmed by 1 base and V by 5 bases; bases with no gene match: 4. The CDR3 bases are TGTGCCAGCAGTCCCCGGGACAGGGGCACAGATACGCAGTATTTT. Amino acids: CASSPRDRGTDTQYF.

J is TRBJ1-2 and V is TRBV12-3 or TRBV12-4; D unresolved. The CDR3 spans 13 residues. V was trimmed by 4 bases and J by 6 bases, leaving 12 bases between them. The CDR3 loop is CASSWASRNGYTF. CDR3 in DNA: TGTGCCAGCAGTTGGGCCAGTAGAAATGGCTACACCTTC.

The rearrangement joins TRBV9 to TRBJ1-1; 7 bases are a match to TRBD1. J was trimmed by 0 bases and V by 4 bases; bases with no gene match: 9. The CDR3 consists of 16 residues. CDR1 and CDR2 (germline): SGDLS, YYNGEE. CDR3 nucleotides: TGTGCCAGCAGCCCAAGGACAGGAGAGATGAACACTGAAGCTTTCTTT. It yields the protein CASSPRTGEMNTEAFF.

The rearrangement links TRBV7-8 to TRBJ2-2; tentatively, D is TRBD2 (6 bases). Germline V lookup: CDR1 SGHVS, CDR2 FQNEAQ. The CDR3 has 12 residues. The V gene lost 5 bases and the J gene lost 9 bases, with 10 bases spanning the gap. CDR3 region: CASSAGPRELFF. The CDR3 DNA is TGTGCCAGCAGCGCGGGACCGCGGGAGCTGTTTTTT.

The chain employs TRBV5-1 and TRBJ2-1; possibly TRBD1 for D (6 bases). The CDR3 covers 12 residues. Germline V gene lookup returns CDR1 SGHRS and CDR2 YFSETQ. The V end was cut by 1 base, the J end by 12 bases, with 11 bases between. CDR3 amino acids: CASSLTEGVQFF. CDR3 nucleotide sequence: TGCGCCAGCAGCTTGACCGAGGGGGTGCAGTTCTTC.

V and J are TRBV4-3 and TRBJ1-2; D uncertain. The CDR3 is 16 amino acids. Trimming removed 0 bases from V and 8 bases from J, with 19 bases in between. Per the germline V gene, CDR1 is LGHNA and CDR2 is YSLEER. Here the CDR3 DNA reads TGCGCCAGCAGCCAAGATACACAGAGGGCTTTAGGGGGCTACACCTTC. This translates into CASSQDTQRALGGYTF.

This sequence joins TRBV4-2 and TRBJ2-7, with TRBD1 matching 7 bases. CDR1 and CDR2 (germline): LGHNA, YNFKEQ. The CDR3 loop spans 17 amino acids. Losses at the gene ends were 2 bases for V and 4 bases for J; bases not matched to a gene: 14. The CDR3 DNA is TGTGCCAGCAGCCAATTGCTGCCCCGGGACAGTAAGTACGAGCAGTACTTC. The encoded protein is CASSQLLPRDSKYEQYF.

The chain joins TRBV28 to TRBJ2-7; no reliable D call. Germline CDR1 reads MDHEN; CDR2 reads SYDVKM. This CDR3 is built from 12 residues. Between the trimmed V and J ends, which lost 6 bases and 6 bases, there was a span of 12 bases. The chain's CDR3 is CASSSGYLEQYF. In DNA, the CDR3 is TGTGCCAGCAGCTCCGGGTACCTCGAGCAGTACTTC.

As concerns this clone: The sample holds other DNA sequences that translate to the same CDR3. The rearrangement links TRBV29-1 to TRBJ2-7, with 7 bases identical to TRBD1. This CDR3 is 12 amino acids long. Per germline, CDR1 SQVTM and CDR2 ANQGSEA. The J segment lost 3 bases and the V segment lost 4 bases, leaving 3 bases of the junction unmatched. The CDR3 loop is CSVGRDSYEQYF. As DNA, the CDR3 is TGCAGCGTTGGTCGGGACAGCTACGAGCAGTACTTC.

This chain uses TRBV7-2 with TRBJ2-5, with D maybe TRBD2 (6 bases). The V end was cut by 6 bases, the J end by 5 bases, with 16 bases between. CDR1 and CDR2 from the germline V gene are SGHTA and FQGNSA. The CDR3 is made up of 14 amino acids. CDR3: CASRTPGAGETQYF. The CDR3 nucleotides are TGTGCCAGCAGAACTCCGGGAGCCGGGGAGACCCAGTACTTC.

V and J are TRBV6-5 and TRBJ2-7; no clear D. The V and J ends lost 9 bases and 4 bases respectively, with 16 bases between them. The CDR3 loop spans 13 amino acids. The germline gives CDR1 MNHEY, CDR2 SVGAGI. CDR3 coding DNA: TGTGCCAGTGGAGATTCTAATCTGTACGAGCAGTACTTC. Amino acid sequence: CASGDSNLYEQYF.

The chain uses TRBV19 and TRBJ1-5, with D perhaps TRBD1 (6 bases). Germline V lookup: CDR1 LNHDA, CDR2 SQIVND (reference sequence). CDR3 length: 14 residues. The germline V and J ends were trimmed by 1 base and 9 bases, with 13 bases remaining between them. The CDR3 nucleotides are TGTGCCAGTAGTATAGGGTCAGGGGAAAGGCCCCAGCATTTT. Amino acids: CASSIGSGERPQHF. The full variable domain, completed using reference TRBV19 and TRBJ1-5, is DGGITQSPKYLFRKEGQNVTLSCEQNLNHDAMYWYRQDPGQGLRLIYYSQIVNDFQKGDIAEGYSVSREKKESFPLTVTSAQKNPTAFYLCASSIGSGERPQHFGDGTRLSIL.

This chain links TRBV5-6 with TRBJ2-1; a possible D gene is TRBD1 (5 bases). The CDR3 extends over 15 amino acids. Germline CDR1 is SGHDT and CDR2 is YYEEEE. V dropped 3 bases and J dropped 6 bases, with 16 bases sitting between them. The CDR3 region is CASSSLTGQGNEQFF. In nucleotides, the CDR3 is TGTGCCAGCAGCTCCCTCACCGGGCAGGGCAATGAGCAGTTCTTC.

This chain's CDR3 is CASSSSSGNQPQHF. The DNA of the CDR3 is TGTGCCAGCAGCTCTAGTTCGGGCAATCAGCCCCAGCATTTT. V usage is TRBV11-2 and J usage is TRBJ1-5, with D hard to call. V was trimmed by 4 bases and J by 2 bases, leaving 9 bases between them. The CDR3 length is 14 residues. In germline, CDR1 is SGHAT, CDR2 FQNNGV.